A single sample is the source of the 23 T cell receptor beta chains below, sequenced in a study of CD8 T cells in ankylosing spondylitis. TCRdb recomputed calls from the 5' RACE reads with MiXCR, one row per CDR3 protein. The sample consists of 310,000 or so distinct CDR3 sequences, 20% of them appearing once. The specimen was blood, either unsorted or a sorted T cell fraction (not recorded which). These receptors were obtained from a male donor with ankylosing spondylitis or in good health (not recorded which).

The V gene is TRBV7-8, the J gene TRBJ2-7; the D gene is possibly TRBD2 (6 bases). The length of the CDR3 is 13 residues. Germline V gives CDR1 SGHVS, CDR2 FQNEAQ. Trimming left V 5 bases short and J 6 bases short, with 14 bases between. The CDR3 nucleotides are TGTGCCAGCAGCACAACGGGGGTACGCGAGCAGTACGTC. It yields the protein CASSTTGVREQYV.

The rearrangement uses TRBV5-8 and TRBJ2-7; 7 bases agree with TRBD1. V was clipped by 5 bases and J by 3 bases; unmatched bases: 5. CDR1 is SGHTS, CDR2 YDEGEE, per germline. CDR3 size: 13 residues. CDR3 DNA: TGTGCCAGCAGACGGACAGGCGTCTACGAGCAGTACGTC. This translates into CASRRTGVYEQYV.

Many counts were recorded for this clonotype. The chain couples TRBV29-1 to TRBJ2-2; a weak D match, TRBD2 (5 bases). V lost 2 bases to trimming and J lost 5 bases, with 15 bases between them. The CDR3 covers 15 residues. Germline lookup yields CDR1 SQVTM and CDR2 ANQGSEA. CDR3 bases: TGCAGCGTTGAAAACCGGGGTCCTGGGACCGGGGAGCTGTTTTTT. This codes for CSVENRGPGTGELFF.

CDR3 DNA: TGTGCCAGCAGCCCGATGCGGCATAGCACAGATACGCAGTATTTT. Amino acid sequence: CASSPMRHSTDTQYF. The rearrangement joins TRBV7-2 to TRBJ2-3; D is uncertain. From germline, CDR1 is SGHTA and CDR2 FQGNSA. This CDR3 is 15 amino acids long. V was pared by 5 bases and J by 0 bases, with 12 bases between.

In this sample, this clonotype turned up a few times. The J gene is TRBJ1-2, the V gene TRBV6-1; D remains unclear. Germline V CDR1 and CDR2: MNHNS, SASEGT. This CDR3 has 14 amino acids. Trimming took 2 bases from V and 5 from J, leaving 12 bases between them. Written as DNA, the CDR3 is TGTGCCAGCAGTGAACCCGGCGCGGGGTATGGCTACACCTTC. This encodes CASSEPGAGYGYTF.

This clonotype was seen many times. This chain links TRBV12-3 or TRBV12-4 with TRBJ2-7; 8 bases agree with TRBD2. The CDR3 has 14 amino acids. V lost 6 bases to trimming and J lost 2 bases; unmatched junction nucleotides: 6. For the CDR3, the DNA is TGTGCCAGCAGCGACGGGGGGGTGGCCTACGAGCAGTACGTC. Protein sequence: CASSDGGVAYEQYV.

CDR3 sequence (DNA): TGTGCCAGCAGTTCAGGCGGGACAGACCACAATGAGCAGTTCTTC. It yields the protein CASSSGGTDHNEQFF. The V gene is TRBV12-3 or TRBV12-4, the J gene TRBJ2-1, with a possible D match to TRBD1 (7 bases). V lost 4 bases, J lost 5 bases, and 15 bases lay in between. This CDR3 spans 15 amino acids.

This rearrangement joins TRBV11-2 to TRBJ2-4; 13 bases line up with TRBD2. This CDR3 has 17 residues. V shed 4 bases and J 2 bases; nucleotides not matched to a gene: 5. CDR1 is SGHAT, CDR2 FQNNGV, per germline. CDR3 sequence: CASSSRLAGGSKNIQYF. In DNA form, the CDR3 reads TGTGCCAGCAGCTCAAGACTAGCGGGGGGTTCCAAAAACATTCAGTACTTC. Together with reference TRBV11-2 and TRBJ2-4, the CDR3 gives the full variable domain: EAGVAQSPRYKIIEKRQSVAFWCNPISGHATLYWYQQILGQGPKLLIQFQNNGVVDDSQLPKDRFSAERLKGVDSTLKIQPAKLEDSAVYLCASSSRLAGGSKNIQYFGAGTRLSVL.

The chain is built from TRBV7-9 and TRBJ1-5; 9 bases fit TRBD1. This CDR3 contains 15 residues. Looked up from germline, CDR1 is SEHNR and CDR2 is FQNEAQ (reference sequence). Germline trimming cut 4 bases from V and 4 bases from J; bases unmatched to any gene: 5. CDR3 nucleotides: TGTGCCAGCAGCTCGGGACAGGGTTTTAATCAGCCCCAGCATTTT. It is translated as CASSSGQGFNQPQHF.

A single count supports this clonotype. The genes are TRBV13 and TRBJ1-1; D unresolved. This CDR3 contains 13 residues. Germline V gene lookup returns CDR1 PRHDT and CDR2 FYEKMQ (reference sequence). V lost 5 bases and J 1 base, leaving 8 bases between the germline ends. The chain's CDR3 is CASSATRNTEAFF. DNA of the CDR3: TGTGCCAGCAGCGCAACAAGGAACACTGAAGCTTTCTTT.

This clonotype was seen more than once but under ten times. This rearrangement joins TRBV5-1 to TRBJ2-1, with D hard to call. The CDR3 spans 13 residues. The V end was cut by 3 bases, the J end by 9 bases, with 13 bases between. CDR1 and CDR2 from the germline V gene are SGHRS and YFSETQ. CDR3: CASSSEDHGEQFF. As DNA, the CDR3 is TGCGCCAGCAGCTCCGAAGACCATGGTGAGCAGTTCTTC.

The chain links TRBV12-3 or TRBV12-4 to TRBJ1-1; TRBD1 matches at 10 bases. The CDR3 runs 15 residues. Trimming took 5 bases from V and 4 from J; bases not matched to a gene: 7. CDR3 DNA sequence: TGTGCCAGCAGTGCCTGGACAGGGGGTTTCACTGAAGCTTTCTTT. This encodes CASSAWTGGFTEAFF.

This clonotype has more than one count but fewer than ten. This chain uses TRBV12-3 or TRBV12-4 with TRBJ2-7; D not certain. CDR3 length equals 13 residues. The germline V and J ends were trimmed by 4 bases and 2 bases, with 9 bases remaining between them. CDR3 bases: TGTGCCAGCAGTTCAGGTACACCCTACGAGCAGTACGTC. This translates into CASSSGTPYEQYV.

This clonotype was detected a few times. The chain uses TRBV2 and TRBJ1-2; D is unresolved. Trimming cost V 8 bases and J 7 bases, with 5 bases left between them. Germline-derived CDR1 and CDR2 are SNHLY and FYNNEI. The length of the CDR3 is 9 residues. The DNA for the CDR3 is TGTGCCAGCGCCCCTGGCTACACCTTC. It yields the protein CASAPGYTF.

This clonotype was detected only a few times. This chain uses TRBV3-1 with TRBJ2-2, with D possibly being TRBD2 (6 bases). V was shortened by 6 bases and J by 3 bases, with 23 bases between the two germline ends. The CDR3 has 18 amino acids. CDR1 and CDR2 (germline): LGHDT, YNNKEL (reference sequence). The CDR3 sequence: CASSFPSSQGLDTGELFF. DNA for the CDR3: TGTGCCAGCAGTTTCCCCTCGTCCCAGGGACTGGACACCGGGGAGCTGTTTTTT.

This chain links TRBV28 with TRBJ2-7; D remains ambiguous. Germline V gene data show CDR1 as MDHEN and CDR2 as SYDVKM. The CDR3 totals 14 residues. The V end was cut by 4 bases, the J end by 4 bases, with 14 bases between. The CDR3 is CASSSRAERYEQYV. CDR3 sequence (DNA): TGTGCCAGCAGTTCCCGGGCAGAGAGATACGAGCAGTACGTC.

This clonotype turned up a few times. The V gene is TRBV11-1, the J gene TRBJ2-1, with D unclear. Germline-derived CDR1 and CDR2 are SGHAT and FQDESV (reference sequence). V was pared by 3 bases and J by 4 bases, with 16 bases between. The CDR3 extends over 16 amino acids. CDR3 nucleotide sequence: TGTGCCAGCAGCTTCTACGGGTCCCCCGGGTACAATGAGCAGTTCTTC. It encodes CASSFYGSPGYNEQFF.

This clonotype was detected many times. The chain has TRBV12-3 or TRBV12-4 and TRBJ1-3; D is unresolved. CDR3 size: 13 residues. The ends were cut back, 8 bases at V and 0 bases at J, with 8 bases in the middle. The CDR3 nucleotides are TGTGCCAGCGGCCCGGACTCTGGAAACACCATATATTTT. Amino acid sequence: CASGPDSGNTIYF.

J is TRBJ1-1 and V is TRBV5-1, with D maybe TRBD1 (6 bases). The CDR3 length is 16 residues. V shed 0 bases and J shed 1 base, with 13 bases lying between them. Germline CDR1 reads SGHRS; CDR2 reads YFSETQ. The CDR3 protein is CASSLGLRGRNTEAFF. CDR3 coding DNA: TGCGCCAGCAGCTTGGGTCTCAGGGGCAGGAACACTGAAGCTTTCTTT.

The DNA of the CDR3 is TGCAGTGCTAGGGGTCTTAGCGGGTTTCCTACAGATACGCAGTATTTT. Its translation: CSARGLSGFPTDTQYF. The chain employs TRBV20-1 and TRBJ2-3; 7 nucleotides line up with TRBD2. CDR1 and CDR2 (germline): DFQATT, SNEGSKA (reference sequence). The CDR3 runs 16 residues. V was clipped by 3 bases and J by 3 bases; unmatched bases: 12.

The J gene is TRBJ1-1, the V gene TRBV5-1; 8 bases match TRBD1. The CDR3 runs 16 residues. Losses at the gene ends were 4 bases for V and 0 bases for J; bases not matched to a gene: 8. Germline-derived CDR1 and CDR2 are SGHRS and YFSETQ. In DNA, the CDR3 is TGCGCCAGCAGCGTGGGACAGGCCCTTATGAACACTGAAGCTTTCTTT. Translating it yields CASSVGQALMNTEAFF. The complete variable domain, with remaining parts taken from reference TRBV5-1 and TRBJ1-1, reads KAGVTQTPRYLIKTRGQQVTLSCSPISGHRSVSWYQQTPGQGLQFLFEYFSETQRNKGNFPGRFSGRQFSNSRSEMNVSTLELGDSALYLCASSVGQALMNTEAFFGQGTRLTVV.

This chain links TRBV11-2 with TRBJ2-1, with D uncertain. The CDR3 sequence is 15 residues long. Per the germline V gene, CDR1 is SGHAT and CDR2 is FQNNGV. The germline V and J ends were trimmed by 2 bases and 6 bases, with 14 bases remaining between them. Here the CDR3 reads CASSLLLGIGNEQFF. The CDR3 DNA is TGTGCCAGCAGCTTACTCCTGGGGATAGGCAATGAGCAGTTCTTC.

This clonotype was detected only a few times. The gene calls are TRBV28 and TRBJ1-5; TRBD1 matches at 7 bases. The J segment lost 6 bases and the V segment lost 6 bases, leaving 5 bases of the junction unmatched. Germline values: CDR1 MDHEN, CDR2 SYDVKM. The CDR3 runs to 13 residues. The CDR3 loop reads CASSNDRVQPQHF. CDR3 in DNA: TGTGCCAGCAGCAACGACAGGGTTCAGCCCCAGCATTTT.